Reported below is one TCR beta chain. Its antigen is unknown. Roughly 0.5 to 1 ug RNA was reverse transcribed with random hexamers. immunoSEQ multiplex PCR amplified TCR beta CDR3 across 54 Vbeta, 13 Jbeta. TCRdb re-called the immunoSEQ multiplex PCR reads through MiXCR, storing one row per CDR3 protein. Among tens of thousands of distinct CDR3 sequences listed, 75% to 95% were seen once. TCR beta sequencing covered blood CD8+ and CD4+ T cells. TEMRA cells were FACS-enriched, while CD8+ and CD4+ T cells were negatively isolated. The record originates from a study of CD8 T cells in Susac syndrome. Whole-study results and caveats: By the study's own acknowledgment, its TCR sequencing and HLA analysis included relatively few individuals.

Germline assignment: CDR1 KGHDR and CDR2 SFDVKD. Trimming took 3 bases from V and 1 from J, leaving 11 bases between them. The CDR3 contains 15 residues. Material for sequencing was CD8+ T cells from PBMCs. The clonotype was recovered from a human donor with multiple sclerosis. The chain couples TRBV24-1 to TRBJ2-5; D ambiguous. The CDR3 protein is CATSDPQQIQETQYF. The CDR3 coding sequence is TGTGCCACCAGTGATCCCCAGCAGATCCAAGAGACCCAGTACTTC.